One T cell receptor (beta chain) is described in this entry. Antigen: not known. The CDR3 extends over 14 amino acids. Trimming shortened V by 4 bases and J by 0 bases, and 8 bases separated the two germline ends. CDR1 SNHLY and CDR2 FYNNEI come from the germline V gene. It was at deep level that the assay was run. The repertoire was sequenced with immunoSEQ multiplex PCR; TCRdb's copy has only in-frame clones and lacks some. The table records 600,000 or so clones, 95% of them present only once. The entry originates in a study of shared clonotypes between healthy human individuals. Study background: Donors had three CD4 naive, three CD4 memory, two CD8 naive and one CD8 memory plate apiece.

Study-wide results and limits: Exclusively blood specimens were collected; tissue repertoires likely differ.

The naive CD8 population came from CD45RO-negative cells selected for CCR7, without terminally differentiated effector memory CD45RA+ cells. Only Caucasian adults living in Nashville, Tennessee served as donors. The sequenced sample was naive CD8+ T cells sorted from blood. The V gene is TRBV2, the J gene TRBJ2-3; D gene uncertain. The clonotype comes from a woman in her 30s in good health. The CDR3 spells CASSAWGSTDTQYF. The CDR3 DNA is TGTGCCAGCAGTGCTTGGGGTAGCACAGATACGCAGTATTTT.